Listed here are 19 T cell receptor beta chains from one sample, sequenced in a study of T cell responses to AZD1222 COVID-19 vaccine. The table came from immunoSEQ multiplex PCR; TCRdb's copy has only in-frame clones and leaves some out. The sample comprises about 120,000 clones, about nine tenths of which are singletons, and 11% to 15% rests with the top ten. Source: peripheral blood, taken on day 0 of AZD1222 vaccination. The receptors originated from an adult in good health.

The chain is built from TRBV18 and TRBJ1-1; D may be TRBD1 (6 bases). The CDR3 covers 15 residues. V dropped 6 bases and J dropped 1 base, with 15 bases sitting between them. CDR1 and CDR2 from the germline V gene are KGHSH and LQKENI. The CDR3 here is CASSFQGSGNTEAFF. The CDR3 coding sequence is TGTGCCAGCTCCTTCCAGGGGAGCGGGAACACTGAAGCTTTCTTT.

The chain recombines TRBV7-9 with TRBJ2-7; D is undetermined. V lost 5 bases and J 2 bases, leaving 13 bases between the germline ends. Germline V gene lookup returns CDR1 SEHNR and CDR2 FQNEAQ (reference sequence). The CDR3 extends over 14 amino acids. The chain's CDR3 is CASSGVQQAYEQYF. The DNA for the CDR3 is TGTGCCAGCAGCGGCGTACAGCAGGCCTACGAGCAGTACTTC.

The chain joins TRBV7-6 to TRBJ2-1; the D is unclear. This CDR3 comprises 15 residues. V was pared by 4 bases and J by 5 bases, with 15 bases between. Per germline, CDR1 SGHVS and CDR2 FNYEAQ. Here the CDR3 reads CASSSTSPGNNEQFF. CDR3 in DNA: TGTGCCAGCAGCTCAACCTCACCTGGGAACAATGAGCAGTTCTTC.

The V call is TRBV4-1, the J call TRBJ1-5; the D is unclear. CDR1 is MGHRA and CDR2 is YSYEKL in the germline V gene. This CDR3 is 15 amino acids long. V gave up 2 bases and J gave up 5 bases, with 13 bases separating them. The CDR3: CASSQTGIGYQPQHF. In nucleotides, the CDR3 is TGCGCCAGCAGCCAAACCGGGATAGGTTATCAGCCCCAGCATTTT.

The chain links TRBV6-2 or TRBV6-3 to TRBJ1-2; no clear D. V was shortened by 2 bases and J by 6 bases, with 10 bases between the two germline ends. This CDR3 has 13 residues. Germline V gene lookup returns CDR1 MNHEY and CDR2 SVGEGT. CDR3 coding DNA: TGTGCCAGCAGTTACGGTGAAAGACATGGCTACACCTTC. Translated, it gives CASSYGERHGYTF.

This chain connects TRBV5-4 to TRBJ2-5; D not certain. Germline lookup yields CDR1 SGHNT and CDR2 YYREEE (reference sequence). Trimming left V 0 bases short and J 1 base short, with 7 bases between. CDR3 length: 14 amino acids. The CDR3 nucleotides read TGTGCCAGCAGCTTGGGTGGCACCCAAGAGACCCAGTACTTC. Protein sequence: CASSLGGTQETQYF.

The rearrangement joins TRBV24-1 to TRBJ2-1; perhaps TRBD2 as D (5 bases). Germline V gene sequence: CDR1 KGHDR, CDR2 SFDVKD. The CDR3 is 13 residues long. V was pared by 6 bases and J by 9 bases, with 14 bases between. The CDR3 DNA reads TGTGCCACCAGTCAGGAAAACCGGGGTGAGCAGTTCTTC. This sequence encodes CATSQENRGEQFF.

This clone was seen more than once but under ten times. The V call is TRBV19, the J call TRBJ2-3; TRBD1 matches 8 bases. Germline V gives CDR1 LNHDA, CDR2 SQIVND (reference sequence). CDR3 length: 16 amino acids. V lost 6 bases to trimming and J lost 3 bases; unmatched junction nucleotides: 11. Here the CDR3 DNA reads TGTGCCAGTAGCAGCCCCGCCGACAGGGGAACAGATACGCAGTATTTT. Protein product: CASSSPADRGTDTQYF.

This clone was found once. The V call is TRBV7-2, the J call TRBJ2-1, with 10 bases fitting TRBD1. This CDR3 is built from 15 residues. J lost 5 bases, V lost 5 bases, and 6 bases had no gene match. Looked up from germline, CDR1 is SGHTA and CDR2 is FQGNSA. The CDR3 protein is CASSSDRGRHNEQFF. The CDR3 DNA follows: TGTGCCAGCAGCAGTGACAGGGGGCGCCACAATGAGCAGTTCTTC.

This clone was detected only once. The rearrangement uses TRBV7-2 and TRBJ1-4; TRBD1 might be the D (6 bases). Trimming left V 8 bases short and J 7 bases short, with 17 bases between. The germline V gene has CDR1 SGHTA and CDR2 FQGNSA. CDR3 length equals 14 residues. In DNA form, the CDR3 reads TGTGCCAGCGGATACAGGGATCCTGGTGAAAAACTGTTTTTT. It specifies CASGYRDPGEKLFF.

The rearrangement uses TRBV6-2 or TRBV6-3 and TRBJ2-7; 8 bases map to TRBD2. The ends lost 2 bases at V and 0 bases at J; junction bases unmatched: 3. Per germline, CDR1 MNHEY and CDR2 SVGEGT. This CDR3 contains 15 residues. DNA for the CDR3: TGTGCCAGCAGTTACGGCGGGAGGAACTCCTACGAGCAGTACTTC. Its translation is CASSYGGRNSYEQYF.

The genes are TRBV6-1 and TRBJ2-2; D gene uncertain. In germline, CDR1 is MNHNS, CDR2 SASEGT. The CDR3 spans 15 residues. Trimming shortened V by 0 bases and J by 8 bases, and 13 bases separated the two germline ends. The CDR3 DNA reads as TGTGCCAGCAGTGAAGCGCTTGTGTCTTCGGGGGAGCTGTTTTTT. It specifies CASSEALVSSGELFF.

This chain uses TRBV7-9 with TRBJ2-5, with 7 positions matching TRBD1. V trimming: 5 bases; J trimming: 0 bases; junction bases outside the gene matches: 3. CDR3 length: 14 amino acids. In germline, CDR1 is SEHNR, CDR2 FQNEAQ (reference sequence). The CDR3 nucleotides are TGTGCCAGCAGCAAGACAGGGTACCAAGAGACCCAGTACTTC. This gives the protein CASSKTGYQETQYF.

The rearrangement links TRBV18 to TRBJ2-5; 7 bases are a match to TRBD2. From germline, CDR1 is KGHSH and CDR2 LQKENI. The V segment lost 0 bases and the J segment 4 bases; nucleotides outside the gene matches: 2. This CDR3 region has 14 residues. The CDR3 bases are TGTGCCAGCTCACCACCGCGGGAGCGAGAGACCCAGTACTTC. Translating it yields CASSPPRERETQYF.

The rearrangement links TRBV19 to TRBJ1-1; TRBD1 agrees at 9 bases. The CDR3 has 13 residues. Per the germline V gene, CDR1 is LNHDA and CDR2 is SQIVND (reference sequence). J was trimmed by 7 bases and V by 5 bases; bases with no gene match: 5. CDR3 protein: CASSPGQGFEAFF. The CDR3 DNA sequence: TGTGCCAGTAGTCCCGGACAGGGGTTTGAAGCTTTCTTT. Full variable domain (rest looked up from reference TRBV19 and TRBJ1-1): DGGITQSPKYLFRKEGQNVTLSCEQNLNHDAMYWYRQDPGQGLRLIYYSQIVNDFQKGDIAEGYSVSREKKESFPLTVTSAQKNPTAFYLCASSPGQGFEAFFGQGTRLTVV.

V usage is TRBV6-5 and J usage is TRBJ1-3; D perhaps matches TRBD1 (5 bases). This CDR3 is built from 12 residues. Trimming shortened V by 9 bases and J by 0 bases, and 6 bases separated the two germline ends. Per germline, CDR1 MNHEY and CDR2 SVGAGI. The CDR3 region has the DNA TGTGCCAGTGGGGGCTCTGGAAACACCATATATTTT. Amino acids: CASGGSGNTIYF.

This clone appeared a single time. The chain is built from TRBV7-2 and TRBJ2-5; TRBD2 aligns across 12 bases. The J segment lost 4 bases and the V segment lost 7 bases, leaving 13 bases of the junction unmatched. The CDR3 consists of 17 residues. Germline V gene lookup returns CDR1 SGHTA and CDR2 FQGNSA. The DNA for the CDR3 is TGTGCCAGCAACTACGGACTAGCGGGGCGAGTCCGAGAGACCCAGTACTTC. It codes for CASNYGLAGRVRETQYF.

Only one count was recorded for this clone. The chain couples TRBV5-1 to TRBJ2-2; a possible D gene is TRBD1 (6 bases). CDR1 and CDR2 from the germline V gene are SGHRS and YFSETQ. Trimming left V 0 bases short and J 4 bases short, with 7 bases between. The CDR3 covers 14 residues. This CDR3 reads CASSLGGGTGELFF. DNA of the CDR3: TGCGCCAGCAGCTTGGGAGGGGGCACCGGGGAGCTGTTTTTT. The complete variable domain, with remaining parts taken from reference TRBV5-1 and TRBJ2-2, reads KAGVTQTPRYLIKTRGQQVTLSCSPISGHRSVSWYQQTPGQGLQFLFEYFSETQRNKGNFPGRFSGRQFSNSRSEMNVSTLELGDSALYLCASSLGGGTGELFFGEGSRLTVL.

The chain employs TRBV2 and TRBJ1-3; D not certain. The germline gives CDR1 SNHLY, CDR2 FYNNEI. This CDR3 is 14 amino acids long. The germline V and J ends were trimmed by 7 bases and 0 bases, with 10 bases remaining between them. This CDR3 is CASTSLSSGNTIYF. The CDR3 coding sequence is TGTGCCAGCACGAGTCTCAGCTCTGGAAACACCATATATTTT.